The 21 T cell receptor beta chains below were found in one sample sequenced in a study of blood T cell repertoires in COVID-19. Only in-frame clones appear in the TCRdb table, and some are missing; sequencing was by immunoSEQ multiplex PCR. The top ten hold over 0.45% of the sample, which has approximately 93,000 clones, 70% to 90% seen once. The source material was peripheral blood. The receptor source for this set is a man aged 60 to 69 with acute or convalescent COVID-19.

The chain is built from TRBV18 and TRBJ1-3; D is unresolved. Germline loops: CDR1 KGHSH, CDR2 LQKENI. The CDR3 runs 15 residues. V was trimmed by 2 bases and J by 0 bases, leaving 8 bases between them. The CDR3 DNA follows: TGTGCCAGCTCACCAAGAGATCGCTCTGGAAACACCATATATTTT. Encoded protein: CASSPRDRSGNTIYF.

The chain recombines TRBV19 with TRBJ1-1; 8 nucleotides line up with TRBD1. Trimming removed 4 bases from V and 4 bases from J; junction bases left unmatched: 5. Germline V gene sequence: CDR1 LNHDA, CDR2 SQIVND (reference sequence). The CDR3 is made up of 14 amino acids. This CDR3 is CASSNGQGGTEAFF. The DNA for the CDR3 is TGTGCCAGTAGTAACGGACAGGGTGGCACTGAAGCTTTCTTT.

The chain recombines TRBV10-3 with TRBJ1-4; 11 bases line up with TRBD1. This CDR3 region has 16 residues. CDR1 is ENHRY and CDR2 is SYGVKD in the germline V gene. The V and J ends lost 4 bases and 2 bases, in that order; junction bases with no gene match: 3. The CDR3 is CAISGGQGVTNEKLFF. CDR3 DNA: TGTGCCATCAGTGGGGGACAGGGGGTGACTAATGAAAAACTGTTTTTT.

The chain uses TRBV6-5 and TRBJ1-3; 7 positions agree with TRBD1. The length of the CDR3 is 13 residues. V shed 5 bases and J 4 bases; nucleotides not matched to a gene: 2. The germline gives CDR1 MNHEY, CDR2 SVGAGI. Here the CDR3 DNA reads TGTGCCAGCAGTCGGACAGGAGGAAACACCATATATTTT. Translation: CASSRTGGNTIYF.

The chain's CDR3 is CASRSGTGNQPQHF. CDR3 nucleotides: TGTGCCAGCAGATCCGGGACAGGGAATCAGCCCCAGCATTTT. The V gene is TRBV27, the J gene TRBJ1-5, with 9 bases fitting TRBD1. Trimming took 6 bases from V and 4 from J; bases not matched to a gene: 4. Looked up from germline, CDR1 is MNHEY and CDR2 is SMNVEV (reference sequence). The CDR3 length is 14 residues.

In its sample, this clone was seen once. DNA of the CDR3: TGTGCCAGCAGCCTTTCCGGGACTAGCGCGGATACGCAGTATTTT. Encoded protein: CASSLSGTSADTQYF. V and J are TRBV3-1 (or the pseudogene TRBV3-2) and TRBJ2-3; TRBD2 agrees at 10 bases. The ends lost 4 bases at V and 6 bases at J; junction bases unmatched: 7. Germline V CDR1 and CDR2: LGHDT, YNNKEL (reference sequence). CDR3 size: 15 residues.

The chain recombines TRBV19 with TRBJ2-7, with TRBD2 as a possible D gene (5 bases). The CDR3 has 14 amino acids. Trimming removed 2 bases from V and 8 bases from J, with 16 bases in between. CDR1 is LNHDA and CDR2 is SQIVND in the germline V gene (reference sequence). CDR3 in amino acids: CASSIKDGVHKQYF. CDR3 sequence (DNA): TGTGCCAGTAGTATAAAAGACGGGGTACACAAGCAGTACTTC.

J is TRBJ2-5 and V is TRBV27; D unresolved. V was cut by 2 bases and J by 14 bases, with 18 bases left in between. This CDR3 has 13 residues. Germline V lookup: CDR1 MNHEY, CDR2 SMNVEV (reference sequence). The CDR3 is CASSLRVSNPPYF. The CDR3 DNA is TGTGCCAGCAGTTTAAGAGTTTCCAACCCCCCATACTTC.

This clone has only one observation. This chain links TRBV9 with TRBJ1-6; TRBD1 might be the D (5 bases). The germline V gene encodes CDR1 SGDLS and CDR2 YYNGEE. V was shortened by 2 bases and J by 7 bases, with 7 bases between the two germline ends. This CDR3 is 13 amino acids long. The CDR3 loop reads CASSVDKNSPLHF. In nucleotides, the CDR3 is TGTGCCAGCAGCGTGGACAAGAATTCACCCCTCCACTTT.

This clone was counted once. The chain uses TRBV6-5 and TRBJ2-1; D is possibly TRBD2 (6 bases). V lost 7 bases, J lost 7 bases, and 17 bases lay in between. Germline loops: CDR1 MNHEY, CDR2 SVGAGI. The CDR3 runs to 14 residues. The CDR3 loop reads CASTGTSPRNEQFF. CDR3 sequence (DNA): TGTGCCAGCACTGGAACTAGCCCGAGGAATGAGCAGTTCTTC.

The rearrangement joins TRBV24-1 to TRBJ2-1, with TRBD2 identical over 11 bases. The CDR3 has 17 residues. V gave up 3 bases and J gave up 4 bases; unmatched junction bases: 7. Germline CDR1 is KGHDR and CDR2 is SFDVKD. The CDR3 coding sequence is TGTGCCACCAGTGATCAAACACTAGCGGGGGCATACAATGAGCAGTTCTTC. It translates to CATSDQTLAGAYNEQFF.

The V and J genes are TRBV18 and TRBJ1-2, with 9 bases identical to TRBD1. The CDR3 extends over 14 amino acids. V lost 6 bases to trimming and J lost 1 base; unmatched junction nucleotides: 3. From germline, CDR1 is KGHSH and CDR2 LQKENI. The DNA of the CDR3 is TGTGCCAGCTCTAGGACAGGGGATAACTATGGCTACACCTTC. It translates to CASSRTGDNYGYTF.

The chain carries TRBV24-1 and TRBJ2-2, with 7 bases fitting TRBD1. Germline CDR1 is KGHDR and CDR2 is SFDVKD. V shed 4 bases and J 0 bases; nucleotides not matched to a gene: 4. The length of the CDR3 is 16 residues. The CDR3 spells CATSEAGTANTGELFF. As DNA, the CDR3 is TGTGCCACCAGTGAGGCCGGGACAGCGAACACCGGGGAGCTGTTTTTT.

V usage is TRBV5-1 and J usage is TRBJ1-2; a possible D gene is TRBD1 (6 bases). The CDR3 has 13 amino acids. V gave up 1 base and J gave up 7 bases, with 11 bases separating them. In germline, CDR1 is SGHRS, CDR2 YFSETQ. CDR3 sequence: CASSLHGGTGYTF. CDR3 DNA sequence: TGCGCCAGCAGCTTGCATGGGGGCACTGGCTACACCTTC. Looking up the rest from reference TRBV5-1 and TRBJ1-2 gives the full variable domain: KAGVTQTPRYLIKTRGQQVTLSCSPISGHRSVSWYQQTPGQGLQFLFEYFSETQRNKGNFPGRFSGRQFSNSRSEMNVSTLELGDSALYLCASSLHGGTGYTFGSGTRLTVV.

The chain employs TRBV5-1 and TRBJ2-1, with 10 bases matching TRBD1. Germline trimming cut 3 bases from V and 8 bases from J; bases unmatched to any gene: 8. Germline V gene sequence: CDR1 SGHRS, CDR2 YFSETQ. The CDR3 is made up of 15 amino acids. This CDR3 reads CASSSEVTGGDEQFF. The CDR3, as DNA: TGCGCCAGCAGCTCGGAGGTGACAGGGGGCGATGAGCAGTTCTTC. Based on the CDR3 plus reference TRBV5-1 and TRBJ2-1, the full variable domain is KAGVTQTPRYLIKTRGQQVTLSCSPISGHRSVSWYQQTPGQGLQFLFEYFSETQRNKGNFPGRFSGRQFSNSRSEMNVSTLELGDSALYLCASSSEVTGGDEQFFGPGTRLTVL.

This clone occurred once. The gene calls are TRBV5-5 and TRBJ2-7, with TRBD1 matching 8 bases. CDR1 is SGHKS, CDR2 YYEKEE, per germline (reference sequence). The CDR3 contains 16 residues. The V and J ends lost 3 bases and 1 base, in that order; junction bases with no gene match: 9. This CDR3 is CASSSRQGLLSYEQYF. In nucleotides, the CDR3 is TGTGCCAGCAGCTCTCGACAGGGGTTGTTGTCCTACGAGCAGTACTTC. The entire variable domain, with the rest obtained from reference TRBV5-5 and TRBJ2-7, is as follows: DAGVTQSPTHLIKTRGQQVTLRCSPISGHKSVSWYQQVLGQGPQFIFQYYEKEERGRGNFPDRFSARQFPNYSSELNVNALLLGDSALYLCASSSRQGLLSYEQYFGPGTRLTVT.

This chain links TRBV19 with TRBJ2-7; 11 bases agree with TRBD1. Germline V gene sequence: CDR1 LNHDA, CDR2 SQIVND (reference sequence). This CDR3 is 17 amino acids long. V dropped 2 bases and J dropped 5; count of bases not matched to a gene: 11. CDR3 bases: TGTGCCAGTAGTATATCCCCGGTTGGGACAGGGGGTCACGAGCAGTACTTC. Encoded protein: CASSISPVGTGGHEQYF.

Here the CDR3 DNA reads TGCGCCAGCAGCCTCTTTAGCACAGATACGCAGTATTTT. It is translated as CASSLFSTDTQYF. The chain employs TRBV10-2 and TRBJ2-3; no definite D call. Trimming stripped 6 bases from V and 0 bases from J, with 7 bases between. Germline CDR1 and CDR2: WSHSY and SAAADI. The CDR3 consists of 13 residues.

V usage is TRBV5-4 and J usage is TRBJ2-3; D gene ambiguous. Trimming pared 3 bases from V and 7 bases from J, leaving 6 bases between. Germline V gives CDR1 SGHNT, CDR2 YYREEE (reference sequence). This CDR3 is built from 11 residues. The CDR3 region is CASSSAYTQYF. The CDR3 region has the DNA TGTGCCAGCAGCTCCGCGTATACGCAGTATTTT.

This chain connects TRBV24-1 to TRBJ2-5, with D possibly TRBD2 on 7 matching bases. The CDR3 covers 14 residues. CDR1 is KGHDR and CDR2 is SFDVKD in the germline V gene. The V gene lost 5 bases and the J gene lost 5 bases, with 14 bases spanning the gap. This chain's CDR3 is CATSVSGGRETQYF. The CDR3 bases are TGTGCCACCAGTGTCTCCGGGGGGCGGGAGACCCAGTACTTC.

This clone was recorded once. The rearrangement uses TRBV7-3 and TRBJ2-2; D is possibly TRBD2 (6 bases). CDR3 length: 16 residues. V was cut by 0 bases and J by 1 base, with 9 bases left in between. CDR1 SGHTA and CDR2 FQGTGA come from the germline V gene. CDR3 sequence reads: CASSLTRAGNTGELFF. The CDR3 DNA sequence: TGTGCCAGCAGCTTAACAAGAGCGGGGAACACCGGGGAGCTGTTTTTT.